This is a list of T cell receptor beta chains from one sample in a study of response to subunit inactivated influenza vaccine. TCRdb reprocessed the RT-PCR reads via MiXCR and lists one record per CDR3 protein. The sample gives roughly 620,000 distinct CDR3 sequences, about 11% of which show up once; 9.5% to 12% is in the top ten. These data also featured in a second study, about T cells expressing NK-cell markers.

Sample: PBMCs from blood, taken on the day of vaccination. These receptors originate from a man over 45 who received an inactivated influenza vaccine. The CDR3 runs from the conserved cysteine through the conserved F or W. Fields, in order: V gene, J gene, CDR3 protein.

v_call: TRBV5-1
j_call: TRBJ1-5
cdr3_aa: CASSLEGQLNQPQHF

v_call: TRBV11-2
j_call: TRBJ2-1
cdr3_aa: CASSPYNGPNNEQFF

v_call: TRBV20-1
j_call: TRBJ2-1
cdr3_aa: CSASSGLRHPYNEQFF

v_call: TRBV12-3/TRBV12-4
j_call: TRBJ2-5
cdr3_aa: CASSLLWQHEMYQETQYF

v_call: TRBV7-9
j_call: TRBJ2-1
cdr3_aa: CASSLWALAQRVHEQFF

v_call: TRBV12-3/TRBV12-4
j_call: TRBJ2-2
cdr3_aa: CASRIQPGELFF

v_call: TRBV6-5
j_call: TRBJ1-2
cdr3_aa: CASSYSSGGLNGYTF

v_call: TRBV7-2
j_call: TRBJ1-6
cdr3_aa: CASSRSSYNSPLHF

v_call: TRBV6-5
j_call: TRBJ1-2
cdr3_aa: CASSTGPYGYTF

v_call: TRBV20-1
j_call: TRBJ2-7
cdr3_aa: CSATRGEGPYEQYF

v_call: TRBV6-1
j_call: TRBJ1-1
cdr3_aa: CASSEGRAEAFF

v_call: TRBV12-3/TRBV12-4
j_call: TRBJ2-4
cdr3_aa: CASSLGGQGAGYF

v_call: TRBV11-2
j_call: TRBJ2-3
cdr3_aa: CASSTSRADTQYF

v_call: TRBV6-1
j_call: TRBJ2-3
cdr3_aa: CASSPSGGAFGTDTQYF

v_call: TRBV5-1
j_call: TRBJ2-3
cdr3_aa: CASSLVASSTDTQYF

v_call: TRBV4-1
j_call: TRBJ2-1
cdr3_aa: CASSQGTSGVYNEQFF

v_call: TRBV29-1
j_call: TRBJ2-7
cdr3_aa: CSVRTRTTYEQYF